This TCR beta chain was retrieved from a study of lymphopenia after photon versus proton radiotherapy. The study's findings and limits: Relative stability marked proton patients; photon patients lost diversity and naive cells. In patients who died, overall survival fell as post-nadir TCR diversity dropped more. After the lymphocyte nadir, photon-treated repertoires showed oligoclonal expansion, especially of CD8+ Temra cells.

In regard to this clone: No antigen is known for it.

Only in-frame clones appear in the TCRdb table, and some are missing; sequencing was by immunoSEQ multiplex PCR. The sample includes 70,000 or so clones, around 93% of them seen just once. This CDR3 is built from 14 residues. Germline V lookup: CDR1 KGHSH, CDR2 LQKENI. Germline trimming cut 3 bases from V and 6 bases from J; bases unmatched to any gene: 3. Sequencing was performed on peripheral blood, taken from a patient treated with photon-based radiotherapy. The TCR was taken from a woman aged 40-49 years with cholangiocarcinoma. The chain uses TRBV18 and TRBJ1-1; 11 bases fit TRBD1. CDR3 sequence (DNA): TGTGCCAGCTCACCGGGACAGGGGGTCGCTGAAGCTTTCTTT. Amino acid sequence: CASSPGQGVAEAFF.